These 15 T cell receptor beta chains share one sample of origin, sequenced in a study of PD-1 blockade in classical Hodgkin lymphoma. All patients relapsed after autologous stem cell transplantation, and brentuximab vedotin exposure varied. This table comes from immunoSEQ multiplex PCR, and its TCRdb copy is limited to in-frame clones, with some not included. The sample includes fewer than 25,000 clones, about 68% of them seen just once. Sequenced here: peripheral blood mononuclear cells (PBMCs), sampled at baseline. These receptors were collected from a human donor with classical Hodgkin lymphoma.

This clone came up a few times. The chain uses TRBV10-3 and TRBJ2-5; 9 bases align to TRBD2. The germline CDR1 and CDR2 sequences are ENHRY and SYGVKD. The V and J ends lost 0 bases and 2 bases, in that order; junction bases with no gene match: 4. The CDR3 consists of 16 residues. CDR3 nucleotides: TGTGCCATCAGTGAGTCTCTAACTAGCGGGCAAGAGACCCAGTACTTC. Protein sequence: CAISESLTSGQETQYF.

This clone is labeled as medium-sized. This chain uses TRBV4-1 with TRBJ2-7, with 7 nucleotides matching TRBD2. The CDR3 is 14 amino acids. Germline V gene data show CDR1 as MGHRA and CDR2 as YSYEKL. Trimming at V came to 0 bases and at J to 3 bases, leaving 2 bases not matched to a gene. CDR3 in amino acids: CASSQDRGSYEQYF. The CDR3 DNA is TGCGCCAGCAGCCAAGATCGCGGGAGCTACGAGCAGTACTTC.

The V call is TRBV10-3, the J call TRBJ2-2, with TRBD1 matching 11 bases. The germline gives CDR1 ENHRY, CDR2 SYGVKD. J was trimmed by 7 bases and V by 3 bases; bases with no gene match: 10. The CDR3 is 17 amino acids. CDR3 sequence reads: CAISDLGQGAPNGELFF. The CDR3 DNA reads TGTGCCATCAGTGACTTAGGACAGGGGGCGCCTAACGGGGAGCTGTTTTTT.

V usage is TRBV11-1 and J usage is TRBJ2-7, with D maybe TRBD2 (6 bases). V was trimmed by 4 bases and J by 3 bases, leaving 10 bases between them. Germline V gives CDR1 SGHAT, CDR2 FQDESV (reference sequence). This CDR3 has 13 amino acids. CDR3 residues: CASSSGLYYEQYF. The DNA of the CDR3 is TGTGCCAGCAGCTCCGGACTATACTACGAGCAGTACTTC.

The chain links TRBV10-2 to TRBJ1-2, with 7 bases matching TRBD1. The V segment lost 2 bases and the J segment 8 bases; nucleotides outside the gene matches: 17. The germline CDR1 and CDR2 sequences are WSHSY and SAAADI. There are 17 residues in the CDR3. The CDR3 DNA sequence: TGCGCCAGCAGTGAGAATTCCCTTCTTACAGGGGCCGGAGGCTACACCTTC. This sequence encodes CASSENSLLTGAGGYTF.

This sequence joins TRBV7-8 and TRBJ2-5; 7 bases line up with TRBD1. The V and J ends lost 3 bases and 5 bases, in that order; junction bases with no gene match: 6. Looked up from germline, CDR1 is SGHVS and CDR2 is FQNEAQ. This CDR3 region has 14 residues. In DNA, the CDR3 is TGTGCCAGCAGCTTCGGCAGGGGGTTCGAGACCCAGTACTTC. As protein: CASSFGRGFETQYF.

V gene TRBV5-4 combines with J gene TRBJ1-2, with D maybe TRBD1 (5 bases). From germline, CDR1 is SGHNT and CDR2 YYREEE (reference sequence). This CDR3 has 14 residues. V lost 0 bases and J 4 bases, leaving 10 bases between the germline ends. CDR3 residues: CASSLGGNSYGYTF. DNA of the CDR3: TGTGCCAGCAGCTTGGGGGGGAATAGCTATGGCTACACCTTC.

The gene calls are TRBV6-6 and TRBJ2-7; 7 bases are shared with TRBD1. The CDR3 loop spans 15 amino acids. V dropped 6 bases and J dropped 4; count of bases not matched to a gene: 12. Germline values: CDR1 MNHNY, CDR2 SVGAGI (reference sequence). The CDR3 is CASRPFMTGWYEQYF. As DNA, the CDR3 is TGTGCCAGCAGACCTTTTATGACAGGGTGGTACGAGCAGTACTTC.

The chain has TRBV11-2 and TRBJ1-3; D remains ambiguous. The CDR3 totals 16 residues. Germline CDR1 is SGHAT and CDR2 is FQNNGV. Trimming shortened V by 5 bases and J by 0 bases, and 14 bases separated the two germline ends. CDR3 coding DNA: TGTGCCAGCAGCCCTCAACCCGGGATCTCTGGAAACACCATATATTTT. It translates to CASSPQPGISGNTIYF.

In its sample, this clone was seen a few times. The chain recombines TRBV5-1 with TRBJ1-1; TRBD1 might be the D (5 bases). This CDR3 is 15 amino acids long. Germline V lookup: CDR1 SGHRS, CDR2 YFSETQ. V lost 3 bases to trimming and J lost 8 bases, with 20 bases between them. CDR3 sequence (DNA): TGCGCCAGCAGCTCAGTCGACTATTTGGGGGGAGAAGCTTTCTTT. This codes for CASSSVDYLGGEAFF.

This sequence joins TRBV19 and TRBJ1-4, with 10 bases fitting TRBD1. V lost 6 bases, J lost 7 bases, and 5 bases stayed unmatched. CDR3 length equals 14 residues. Germline loops: CDR1 LNHDA, CDR2 SQIVND (reference sequence). This chain's CDR3 is CASRPDRGREKLFF. The CDR3 DNA sequence: TGTGCCAGTAGACCCGACAGGGGGCGTGAAAAACTGTTTTTT.

The CDR3 DNA sequence: TGTGCCAGCAAGCGGGGGGCGGATGAGCAGTTCTTC. This encodes CASKRGADEQFF. The chain combines TRBV2 with TRBJ2-1; 9 bases match TRBD2. CDR1 SNHLY and CDR2 FYNNEI come from the germline V gene. After removal of 7 bases from V and 8 bases from J, the junction contained 3 bases not matched to a gene. CDR3 size: 12 residues.

V gene TRBV29-1 combines with J gene TRBJ2-1; D could derive from TRBD1 or TRBD2 (5 bases each). Per germline, CDR1 SQVTM and CDR2 ANQGSEA. The CDR3 extends over 11 amino acids. V was cut by 4 bases and J by 5 bases, with 6 bases left in between. CDR3 DNA sequence: TGCAGCGTTGTGGGGGACAATGAGCAGTTCTTC. Its protein is CSVVGDNEQFF.

This clone has a single count. The rearrangement uses TRBV30 and TRBJ2-5; perhaps TRBD2 as D (6 bases). Trimming removed 0 bases at V and 1 base at J, with 9 bases between. This CDR3 comprises 14 residues. Germline CDR1 is GTSNPN and CDR2 is SVGIG (reference sequence). The CDR3 DNA follows: TGTGCCTGGAGTGTAAACGGGGGCCAAGAGACCCAGTACTTC. Encoded protein: CAWSVNGGQETQYF.

This clone was picked up a small number of times. The V and J genes are TRBV9 and TRBJ2-7; 13 bases map to TRBD2. Germline values: CDR1 SGDLS, CDR2 YYNGEE. The CDR3 has 14 residues. Trimming took 4 bases from V and 6 from J; bases not matched to a gene: 4. Here the CDR3 DNA reads TGTGCCAGCAGCCCCCGGACTAGCGGGAGCGAGCAGTACTTC. It codes for CASSPRTSGSEQYF.